These T cell receptor beta chains were read from a single sample in a study of T cell responses to AZD1222 COVID-19 vaccine. Profiling relied on immunoSEQ multiplex PCR, and the TCRdb table lists in-frame clones only, not all of them. This sample yields about 200,000 clones, of which more than 80% are seen a single time; 3.6% belongs to the top ten. This sample comprised peripheral blood, obtained 28 days after the second dose of the MenACWY control vaccine. The receptors originated from an adult who received the MenACWY meningococcal vaccine as a control. The CDR3 runs from the conserved cysteine through the conserved F or W. A D gene is named only where the DNA matches it firmly. Not all rows give a size; the values are once, few, many and, for expanded clones, a class.

clone size	V gene	D gene	J gene	CDR3 DNA	CDR3 protein
-	TRBV30	TRBD1	TRBJ1-2	TGTGCCTGGAGTGCCCACAGGGGTAGAGGCTACACCTTC	CAWSAHRGRGYTF
-	TRBV27	-	TRBJ2-2	TGTGCCAGCAGCTGGGGCCTCAACACCGGGGAGCTGTTTTTT	CASSWGLNTGELFF
-	TRBV7-9	TRBD1	TRBJ1-3	TGTGCCAGCAGCCCCCCCGGAATGGCAGGGGGCTCTGGAAACACCATATATTTT	CASSPPGMAGGSGNTIYF
once	TRBV6-6	-	TRBJ2-1	TGTGCCAGCAGTTATTCTAGGGTCTACAATGAGCAGTTCTTC	CASSYSRVYNEQFF
-	TRBV28	-	TRBJ1-2	TGTGCCAGCAGTTTTGGTGCCTATGGCTACACCTTC	CASSFGAYGYTF
-	TRBV11-2	-	TRBJ2-7	TGTGCCAGCAGGGGTCCACATGTCCAACGAAACTACGAGCAGTACTTC	CASRGPHVQRNYEQYF
-	TRBV2	-	TRBJ1-6	TGTGCCAGCAGTGAAAACAGATATTCACCCCTCCACTTT	CASSENRYSPLHF
once	TRBV30	TRBD2	TRBJ2-1	TGTGCCTGGAGCCTCCGGGGGGGAGTATTCGGCCGAAATGAGCAGTTCTTC	CAWSLRGGVFGRNEQFF
-	TRBV9	TRBD2	TRBJ2-1	TGTGCCAGCAGCGACACCGGGACTACGTACAATGAGCAGTTCTTC	CASSDTGTTYNEQFF
once	TRBV28	-	TRBJ1-5	TGTGCCAGCAGTTTAATACAGGACAATCAGCCCCAGCATTTT	CASSLIQDNQPQHF
-	TRBV6-2/TRBV6-3	TRBD1	TRBJ1-5	TGTGCCAGCAGCCGCCGGGACAGGAATCAGCCCCAGCATTTT	CASSRRDRNQPQHF
-	TRBV11-3	TRBD1	TRBJ2-7	TGTGCCAGCAGTCCCGGACAGGGGACCTACGAGCAGTACTTC	CASSPGQGTYEQYF
once	TRBV7-2	-	TRBJ1-1	TGTGCCAGCAGTCCCTGGTCTGGTGGCACTGAAGCTTTCTTT	CASSPWSGGTEAFF
-	TRBV5-1	-	TRBJ2-3	TGCGCCAGCAGCTGGCGACTGAGCACAGATACGCAGTATTTT	CASSWRLSTDTQYF
-	TRBV19	-	TRBJ1-5	TGTGCCAGTAGTATACTCCGGGACCACAATCAGCCCCAGCATTTT	CASSILRDHNQPQHF
-	TRBV18	-	TRBJ2-2	TGTGCCAGCTCGACGGGACTGAACACCGGGGAGCTGTTTTTT	CASSTGLNTGELFF
-	TRBV6-1	-	TRBJ2-7	TGTGCCAGCAGTGAGCAGGAGTACGAGCAGTACTTC	CASSEQEYEQYF
-	TRBV28	TRBD1	TRBJ1-2	TGTGCCAGCAGAAAGGGGGCCCATGGCTACACCTTC	CASRKGAHGYTF
-	TRBV6-5	-	TRBJ2-3	TGTGCCAGCAGGTCCGGCACAGATACGCAGTATTTT	CASRSGTDTQYF
-	TRBV9	TRBD1	TRBJ1-5	TGTGCCAGCAGCGGCGGACAGGGCCTATCTCAGCCCCAGCATTTT	CASSGGQGLSQPQHF
-	TRBV5-6	-	TRBJ1-5	TGTGCCAGCAGCTTGGGCACGTATAGCAATCAGCCCCAGCATTTT	CASSLGTYSNQPQHF
-	TRBV5-1	-	TRBJ2-7	TGCGCCACCAAACTGGGGACAAAGAGCTCCTACGAGCAGTACTTC	CATKLGTKSSYEQYF
-	TRBV3-1/TRBV3-2	-	TRBJ2-3	TGTGCCAGCAGCCAATGGACTTCCCCAGATACGCAGTATTTT	CASSQWTSPDTQYF
-	TRBV28	-	TRBJ1-4	TGTGCCAGCCAGGGGTTTCGGGATGAAAAACTGTTTTTT	CASQGFRDEKLFF
-	TRBV10-1	-	TRBJ1-6	TGCGCCAGCAGTGTCGGGGGGAGCTCACCCCTCCACTTT	CASSVGGSSPLHF
-	TRBV29-1	TRBD1	TRBJ1-5	TGCAGCGTTGAGACAGGGGGGCAGCCCCAGCATTTT	CSVETGGQPQHF
-	TRBV19	-	TRBJ1-1	TGTGCCAGTAGTTGGGCAGGGAGCACTGAAGCTTTCTTT	CASSWAGSTEAFF
-	TRBV6-5	-	TRBJ2-1	TGTGCCAGCAGGGACGGACCCGCGGATGAGCAGTTCTTC	CASRDGPADEQFF
-	TRBV29-1	TRBD2	TRBJ2-2	TGCAGCGTTACTAGCGGGCCAGGCACCGGGGAGCTGTTTTTT	CSVTSGPGTGELFF
-	TRBV7-6	-	TRBJ1-3	TGTGCCAGCAGCTCACCTCGGTCTGGAAACACCATATATTTT	CASSSPRSGNTIYF
-	TRBV6-5	-	TRBJ2-2	TGTGCCAGCAGGGGAAACGTTGCGGCCGGGGAGCTGTTTTTT	CASRGNVAAGELFF
-	TRBV18	-	TRBJ2-1	TGTGCCAGCTCACCAGGGGGGGCCTCCTACAATGAGCAGTTCTTC	CASSPGGASYNEQFF
-	TRBV28	-	TRBJ2-3	TGTGCCAGCAGTCTCTCTATTGGAAGAGCTAGCAGCACAGATACGCAGTATTTT	CASSLSIGRASSTDTQYF
-	TRBV9	TRBD2	TRBJ2-1	TGTGCCAGTCAGAGCGGGAGCGGATTAAGGCAGTTCTTC	CASQSGSGLRQFF
-	TRBV10-1	-	TRBJ1-4	TGCGCCAGCAGTGAAGGGGCACAGGGATCATTTGAAAAACTGTTTTTT	CASSEGAQGSFEKLFF